This entry describes one TCR beta chain. This clonotype was counted between two and nine times. This receptor's antigen is unknown. Base qualities are not recorded, but no much larger clone differs from it by a single base. This entry comes from a study of T-cell memory formation after mild COVID-19 (dated by TCRdb to the early 2020s). At the level of the whole study: TCR sequence clusters from the two donors were found to be largely donor specific. T-cell clones expanding and contracting after mild COVID-19 in two donors were tracked by longitudinal TCRalpha and TCRbeta repertoire sequencing. The cohort comprised two young, previously healthy adult volunteers, one female and one male.

Ficoll-Paque density gradient centrifugation was used to isolate PBMCs. The investigation overall reported the following: The detection of some responding clones in pre-infection memory suggests that pre-existing cross-reactive memory T cells joined the SARS-CoV-2 response. Contracting CD4+ clones were located mainly in the CM and EM memory subsets, whereas CD8+ clones were found to be enriched in EMRA. Clones that contracted from day 15 to 85 showed balanced CD4/CD8 phenotypes, whereas a second wave of clones that expanded from day 15 to 37 leaned towards CD4+. Only a couple of mild cases were covered by the study, and larger cohorts that include severe cases with pre-infection samples were considered necessary. SARS-CoV-2 specificity of the second-wave clones peaking on day 37 was not confirmed.

The reads were generated on an Illumina NovaSeq 6000. cDNA libraries for TCRalpha and TCRbeta were prepared by 5'RACE using constant-segment primers, with sample barcodes and unique molecular identifiers added. Trizol reagent was used to extract RNA from every sample. Library amplification was performed in two PCR steps, and a second sample barcode and Illumina TruSeq adapters were introduced in the second step. The libraries were sequenced on an Illumina NovaSeq using 2 x 150 bp paired-end reads. The paper's data handling went like this. With migec v1.2.7, reads were demultiplexed and then collapsed into UMI-guided consensus sequences. Using mixcr v2.1.11, the UMI consensuses were aligned to TRA and TRB V and J templates and assembled into clonotypes. Clonotypes were classified as expanded or contracted when called significant by both edgeR and NoisET, with noise models trained on biological replicates. edgeR calls used a false discovery rate-adjusted p below 0.01 and a log2 fold-change threshold of 1. PCA with hierarchical clustering of max-normalized trajectories of the 1000 most abundant clonotypes was used as exploratory dynamics analysis. Separately sequenced CD4+ and CD8+ repertoires were used to assign the CD4 or CD8 phenotype of responding clones. In TCRdb, the public reads were trimmed at Q25 with fastp and aligned with MiXCR, with productive beta chains retained. Every CDR3 protein is listed once, alongside the most common genes and DNA of its rows. None of the V and J calls come from the authors' own analysis; TCRdb made them. Here the sample has 110,000 to 150,000 distinct CDR3 sequences; 11% to 15% occur a single time. The ten largest clonotypes hold more than 25% of the sample.

From the germline V gene (reference sequence), CDR1 is DFQATT and CDR2 is SNEGSKA. V loses 3 bases of germline sequence and J loses 4 bases, and the interval between the two ends is 9 bases. From its cysteine to its phenylalanine, the CDR3 spans 13 amino acids. The CDR3 DNA has 39 bases and is translated from base 1. This clonotype originated in an adult woman who had mild COVID-19 (a few samples of this study predate the infection). The sample titles of this study are shuffled in the database, so cell type and time point are left out; the donor was told from shared clones. Sequenced input: PBMCs or a T cell subset sorted from them (not recorded which). The rearrangement combines TRBV20-1 with TRBJ2-2, with the D gene too uncertain to name. The CDR3 has the sequence CSASPGFTGELFF. Here is the DNA: TGCAGTGCTAGTCCCGGGTTCACCGGGGAGCTGTTTTTT.